What follows are 9 T cell receptor beta chains derived from one specimen sequenced in a study of CD8 T cells in Susac syndrome. The RNA, roughly 0.45 to 1 ug, was put through reverse transcription using random hexamers. MiXCR, run by TCRdb on the immunoSEQ multiplex PCR reads, gives a single entry per CDR3 protein. The sample holds some 220,000 distinct CDR3 sequences, roughly 96% seen once. Sequenced: CD4+ T cells from PBMCs. The source of these receptors is a human donor with multiple sclerosis.

The chain has TRBV9 and TRBJ1-2, with D possibly matching TRBD1 (6 bases). Germline V gene data show CDR1 as SGDLS and CDR2 as YYNGEE. The CDR3 is 14 amino acids. V was trimmed by 0 bases and J by 8 bases, leaving 14 bases between them. This CDR3 reads CASSVARGQEGYTF. CDR3 sequence (DNA): TGTGCCAGCAGCGTAGCGCGGGGGCAGGAAGGCTACACCTTC.

This clonotype was counted once. The CDR3 region has the DNA TGCGCCAGCAGCTCTGGGGATCGACAGCCCCAGCATTTT. It specifies CASSSGDRQPQHF. The chain recombines TRBV5-1 with TRBJ1-5; the D is unclear. Germline values: CDR1 SGHRS, CDR2 YFSETQ. The CDR3 length is 13 residues. The germline V and J ends were trimmed by 3 bases and 7 bases, with 11 bases remaining between them.

The genes are TRBV7-9 and TRBJ1-4, with 8 bases fitting TRBD1. Germline V gene data show CDR1 as SEHNR and CDR2 as FQNEAQ (reference sequence). The CDR3 has 15 amino acids. The J segment lost 4 bases and the V segment lost 6 bases, leaving 7 bases of the junction unmatched. The CDR3 DNA reads TGTGCCAGCAGTTCAGGGACAGGTCGTAATGAAAAACTGTTTTTT. Translation: CASSSGTGRNEKLFF.

The rearrangement joins TRBV12-3 or TRBV12-4 to TRBJ2-1; 7 bases align to TRBD2. V dropped 1 base and J dropped 3; count of bases not matched to a gene: 6. CDR3 size: 16 residues. DNA of the CDR3: TGTGCCAGCAGTTTAGGCAGAAGCGGGAACTACAATGAGCAGTTCTTC. This sequence encodes CASSLGRSGNYNEQFF.

The chain couples TRBV29-1 to TRBJ2-2; no clear D gene. Trimming left V 3 bases short and J 6 bases short, with 5 bases between. This CDR3 region has 11 residues. CDR1 SQVTM and CDR2 ANQGSEA come from the germline V gene. As DNA, the CDR3 is TGCAGCGTTGAGGGCCCCGGGGAGCTGTTTTTT. It codes for CSVEGPGELFF.

Written as DNA, the CDR3 is TGTGCCAGCAGCCAGTACATGAACACTGAAGCTTTCTTT. It yields the protein CASSQYMNTEAFF. The gene calls are TRBV7-7 and TRBJ1-1, with D uncertain. Between the trimmed V and J ends, which lost 5 bases and 0 bases, there was a span of 7 bases. The CDR3 totals 13 residues. Germline assignment: CDR1 SSHAT and CDR2 FNYEAQ (reference sequence).

The chain combines TRBV29-1 with TRBJ1-1; D not certain. V lost 4 bases and J 0 bases, leaving 6 bases between the germline ends. This CDR3 is built from 12 residues. In germline, CDR1 is SQVTM, CDR2 ANQGSEA. The CDR3 protein is CSVGGLNTEAFF. In DNA, the CDR3 is TGCAGCGTTGGTGGCTTGAACACTGAAGCTTTCTTT.

The J gene is TRBJ2-1, the V gene TRBV20-1; 9 bases are a match to TRBD2. From germline, CDR1 is DFQATT and CDR2 SNEGSKA (reference sequence). This CDR3 region has 18 residues. V lost 3 bases, J lost 5 bases, and 17 bases stayed unmatched. The CDR3 loop reads CSARGLALRGWSDNEQFF. Written as DNA, the CDR3 is TGCAGTGCTAGGGGACTAGCTCTACGAGGGTGGTCAGACAATGAGCAGTTCTTC.

The genes are TRBV20-1 and TRBJ2-7; D assignment may be TRBD1 or TRBD2 (6 bases each). Trimming cost V 5 bases and J 5 bases, with 16 bases left between them. Germline CDR1 reads DFQATT; CDR2 reads SNEGSKA (reference sequence). The CDR3 runs 13 residues. This chain's CDR3 is CSAAHGGLNEQYF. CDR3 nucleotide sequence: TGCAGTGCTGCGCATGGGGGGCTGAACGAGCAGTACTTC.